The 5 T cell receptor beta chains in this list originate from one sample, sequenced in a study of blood T cell repertoires in COVID-19 (dated by TCRdb to about 2020). Library preparation used the immunoSEQ multiplex PCR assay. As stored in TCRdb, this immuneACCESS dataset retains in-frame rearrangements with V and J assigned. A fraction of the clones does not appear; measured against another copy, unresolved V genes explain less than half of the discrepancy, and the remainder lacks a known reason. Recorded for this sample are around 250,000 clones; around 88% of them occurred a single time. The ten largest clonotypes hold 0.95% to 1.5% of the sample. The sample taken for sequencing was PBMCs or T cells enriched from blood (not recorded which). The receptors derive from a woman aged 40 to 55 with acute COVID-19.

V is TRBV28 and J is TRBJ2-7; 10 nucleotides match TRBD1. This CDR3 region has 13 residues. Unmatched junction bases numbered 2, after V lost 6 bases and J lost 3 bases. Germline V CDR1 and CDR2: MDHEN, SYDVKM. The DNA of the CDR3 is TGTGCCAGCAGGGGACAGGGGAGCTACGAGCAGTACTTC. Translation gives CASRGQGSYEQYF.

The CDR3 DNA follows: TGCGCCAGCAGCCAAGAAGGACTAGCGAATTCCTACAATGAGCAGTTCTTC. Protein product: CASSQEGLANSYNEQFF. The chain recombines TRBV4-1 with TRBJ2-1, with 9 bases identical to TRBD2. The CDR3 length is 17 residues. Unmatched junction bases numbered 4, after V lost 0 bases and J lost 1 base. Per the germline V gene, CDR1 is MGHRA and CDR2 is YSYEKL.

This clone was observed a single time. The V gene is TRBV7-2, the J gene TRBJ2-7; 11 bases map to TRBD2. Germline-derived CDR1 and CDR2 are SGHTA and FQGNSA. V shed 0 bases and J 7 bases; nucleotides not matched to a gene: 14. This CDR3 is built from 18 residues. This CDR3 is CASSLAPLVLAGGGEQYF. In nucleotides, the CDR3 is TGTGCCAGCAGCTTAGCTCCGCTTGTGCTAGCGGGAGGTGGGGAGCAGTACTTC. Full variable domain (missing parts from reference TRBV7-2 and TRBJ2-7): GAGVSQSPSNKVTEKGKDVELRCDPISGHTALYWYRQSLGQGLEFLIYFQGNSAPDKSGLPSDRFSAERTGGSVSTLTIQRTQQEDSAVYLCASSLAPLVLAGGGEQYFGPGTRLTVT.

J is TRBJ2-7 and V is TRBV7-4; 7 bases map to TRBD2. Germline V gene lookup returns CDR1 SGHVT and CDR2 SQSDAQ. This CDR3 is 15 amino acids long. CDR3 protein: CASSSREGWNGLRTV. The CDR3 nucleotides are TGTGCCAGCAGCTCCAGGGAGGGGTGGAACGGACTTAGAACGGTC.

The chain carries TRBV28 and TRBJ1-3, with 9 bases that match TRBD1. The J segment lost 9 bases and the V segment lost 3 bases, leaving 15 bases of the junction unmatched. CDR3 length equals 17 residues. Per the germline V gene, CDR1 is MDHEN and CDR2 is SYDVKM. This chain's CDR3 is CASSLDRGSSVWSTIYF. The CDR3 DNA follows: TGTGCCAGCAGTTTGGACAGGGGCAGTTCAGTTTGGAGCACCATATATTTT.